The sequence of this T cell receptor beta chain was determined in a study of PD-1 blockade in classical Hodgkin lymphoma. Study-wide results and caveats: Nivolumab initiated under 1 year post-ASCT led to patient exclusion. Underlying causes for the observed repertoire differences were not defined, possibly disease activity or prior therapy.

Comment on this clone: The antigen is unknown.

The protocol was immunoSEQ multiplex PCR, while the TCRdb copy is restricted to in-frame clones and leaves out a portion. Of 20,000 to 30,000 clones in the sample, about four fifths were seen once. All patients relapsed after autologous stem cell transplantation, and brentuximab vedotin exposure varied. Germline lookup yields CDR1 LNHDA and CDR2 SQIVND (reference sequence). This CDR3 has 14 amino acids. V lost 5 bases and J lost 1, with 11 bases in between. The specimen was peripheral blood mononuclear cells (PBMCs), collected before the second cycle of nivolumab. The chain recombines TRBV19 with TRBJ1-1; D unresolved. The clonotype originates from a human donor with classical Hodgkin lymphoma. This CDR3 reads CASSWTGSNTEAFF. The CDR3 DNA reads as TGTGCCAGTAGTTGGACCGGGTCGAACACTGAAGCTTTCTTT.